The rows below give T cell receptor beta chains drawn from one sample of a study of beta chain features in type 1 diabetes. Clones were sequenced by immunoSEQ multiplex PCR, and TCRdb holds only the in-frame ones, with some missing. The sample shows under 900,000 clones, about 17% of them seen only once. The specimen sequenced was naive CD4+ T cells from blood. Receptor source: a woman younger than 35 in good health. The CDR3 runs from the conserved cysteine through the conserved F or W. The D gene is left open where the match is weak. Clone sizes are given selectively: once, few, many, or a class where the clone is expanded.

size: few
D: TRBD1
J: TRBJ1-1
V: TRBV7-9
CDR3: CASSLTGTGLSEAFF
DNA: TGTGCCAGCAGCTTAACGGGGACAGGGTTGTCTGAAGCTTTCTTT

size: NA
D: TRBD1
J: TRBJ1-2
V: TRBV6-1
CDR3: CASSGDRVNGYTF
DNA: TGTGCCAGCAGTGGGGACAGGGTGAACGGCTACACCTTC

size: few
D: TRBD2
J: TRBJ2-3
V: TRBV27
CDR3: CASSSALAGAPGTQYF
DNA: TGTGCCAGCAGTTCCGCACTAGCGGGAGCCCCCGGGACGCAGTATTTT

size: few
D: TRBD2
J: TRBJ2-7
V: TRBV2
CDR3: CASRDTSGRGEQYF
DNA: TGTGCCAGCAGAGACACTAGCGGGAGGGGCGAGCAGTACTTC

size: NA
D: TRBD2
J: TRBJ2-1
V: TRBV7-9
CDR3: CASSFRTGRLAGANEQFF
DNA: TGTGCCAGCAGCTTCAGGACAGGAAGACTAGCGGGAGCCAATGAGCAGTTCTTC

size: NA
D: NA
J: TRBJ1-2
V: TRBV15
CDR3: CATSKQGLGSHYGYTF
DNA: TGTGCCACCAGTAAGCAGGGGCTGGGGTCGCACTATGGCTACACCTTC

size: NA
D: TRBD1
J: TRBJ2-5
V: TRBV7-2
CDR3: CASRGTGGRKETQYF
DNA: TGTGCCAGCAGGGGGACAGGGGGCAGAAAAGAGACCCAGTACTTC

size: NA
D: NA
J: TRBJ1-1
V: TRBV28
CDR3: CASNSFLRGENTEAFF
DNA: TGTGCCAGCAACTCGTTTTTAAGGGGCGAGAACACTGAAGCTTTCTTT

size: few
D: NA
J: TRBJ2-4
V: TRBV19
CDR3: CASKAGGRSKNIQYF
DNA: TGTGCGAGTAAGGCCGGGGGTCGTTCCAAAAACATTCAGTACTTC

size: NA
D: NA
J: TRBJ2-2
V: TRBV9
CDR3: CASSEGLASSAGELFF
DNA: TGTGCCAGCAGCGAGGGACTCGCCTCTTCTGCCGGGGAGCTGTTTTTT

size: NA
D: NA
J: TRBJ2-3
V: TRBV6-6
CDR3: CASSYRGGTDTQYF
DNA: TGTGCCAGCAGTTACCGGGGTGGCACAGATACGCAGTATTTT

size: NA
D: NA
J: TRBJ2-2
V: TRBV7-3
CDR3: CASSPMVTGELFF
DNA: TGTGCCAGCAGCCCTATGGTCACCGGGGAGCTGTTTTTT

size: NA
D: NA
J: TRBJ2-2
V: TRBV4-1
CDR3: CASSPRYREGAGELFF
DNA: TGCGCCAGCAGCCCGAGATACAGGGAGGGGGCCGGGGAGCTGTTTTTT

size: NA
D: NA
J: TRBJ2-2
V: TRBV5-1
CDR3: CASSLDIGPGELFF
DNA: TGCGCCAGCAGCTTGGATATTGGTCCCGGGGAGCTGTTTTTT

size: NA
D: TRBD2
J: TRBJ2-5
V: TRBV7-2
CDR3: CASSSRLAVETQYF
DNA: TGTGCCAGCAGCTCGAGACTAGCGGTAGAGACCCAGTACTTC